This T cell receptor (beta chain) was captured in a study of blood T cell repertoires in COVID-19 (dated by TCRdb to the early 2020s). General notes on the study: The collaborator samples originated in the United States, Italy and Spain and spanned the acute and convalescent phases of COVID-19. Nearly every sample came with metadata listing a de-identified subject ID, COVID-19 status, age in years and sex. Deeply sampled blood TCRbeta repertoires from subjects exposed to, actively infected with, or recovered from COVID-19 were included in the dataset. The material from the prospective study consisted of cDNA or gDNA derived from T cells, B-cell-depleted T cells, or PBMCs. The repertoires were released in a freely available public database intended as a resource for research on the immune response to SARS-CoV-2. The samples were drawn from the first 160 participants of the ongoing ImmuneRACE study and from 1,200 or so subjects provided by 6 global collaborators. HLA class I and class II types, where available, came from metadata supplied by the sample provider rather than from assay-based typing.

With respect to this clone: Its antigen specificity is not known. No much larger clone is present one base from it, and per-base qualities are unavailable.

What the work shows at the level of the full study, not this receptor alone: The amount of clinical and demographic metadata varied by source and participant and was provided uncurated.

The CDR3 spans 15 residues, from the cysteine through the phenylalanine. Only CDR3 DNA is held: 45 bases, read in frame from base 1. V is reduced by 4 bases and J by 2 bases, leaving a spacing of 14 bases between them. Sequences LNHDA (CDR1) and SQIVND (CDR2) are obtained from the germline V gene (reference sequence). TCRbeta CDR3 regions were amplified from genomic DNA by means of the immunoSEQ Assay, a bias-controlled multiplex PCR. The study's processing was this. Within the assay, amplification of reference gene primers was used to estimate how many nucleated cells each sample contained. To quantify the absolute abundance of each unique TCRbeta CDR3 rearrangement, sequence reads were collapsed and filtered. For each sample, productive Simpson clonality was calculated as the square root of Simpson's diversity index across productive rearrangements. What TCRdb holds here is the immuneACCESS table cut down to in-frame rearrangements. Part of the clones is not present; checked against another copy, under half of the missing clones reflect an unresolved V gene, and the others are unexplained. V and J calls and clone size follow that table, whereas D and trimming were derived from the DNA. This sample holds over 65,000 clones; roughly 88% were observed only once. 27% of the sample comes from the top ten.

Each collaborating institution followed its own protocols to collect whole blood in K2EDTA tubes. For TCRbeta analysis, collaborators shipped samples as frozen whole blood, isolated PBMCs, or DNA extracted from either of those sample types. The chain is encoded by TRBV19 joined to TRBJ2-5; the D region possibly corresponds to TRBD2 (5 bases align). This sequence was found in a man in his forties or fifties with active or convalescent COVID-19. The sequencing sample was made of peripheral blood. The sequence in DNA is TGTGCCAGTAGTAGGGCGACTAACCTACAAGAGACCCAGTACTTC. Protein translation: CASSRATNLQETQYF. The CDR3 plus the reference TRBV19 and TRBJ2-5 genes for the other parts give the full variable domain: DGGITQSPKYLFRKEGQNVTLSCEQNLNHDAMYWYRQDPGQGLRLIYYSQIVNDFQKGDIAEGYSVSREKKESFPLTVTSAQKNPTAFYLCASSRATNLQETQYFGPGTRLLVL.